Listed here are 8 T cell receptor beta chains from one sample, sequenced in a study of cytomegalovirus exposure and HLA in healthy donors. Amplification used 60 Vbeta primers and 13 Jbeta primers. TCRdb's table, derived via immunoSEQ multiplex PCR, lists solely in-frame clones and lacks some. Altogether 99,000 or so clones are present, almost 70% being singletons, with the ten largest covering 3.2%. The material sequenced was PBMCs. These receptor sequences come from a man aged 25 to 40 in good health and CMV-seronegative.

The chain joins TRBV7-3 to TRBJ2-5; possible D gene TRBD2, 6 bases. CDR1 SGHTA and CDR2 FQGTGA come from the germline V gene. This CDR3 is built from 15 residues. Trimming took off 5 bases at V and 1 base at J, with 14 bases between the two ends. CDR3 amino acids: CASSPHRSGQETQYF. The DNA for the CDR3 is TGTGCCAGCAGCCCCCACCGTAGCGGCCAAGAGACCCAGTACTTC.

J is TRBJ1-2 and V is TRBV4-1; 10 bases agree with TRBD1. The CDR3 extends over 17 amino acids. CDR1 is MGHRA, CDR2 YSYEKL, per germline. The V and J ends lost 7 bases and 0 bases, in that order; junction bases with no gene match: 11. The CDR3 DNA reads as TGCGCCAGCACCCGCCCGGGACAGGGGCTAACTAACTATGGCTACACCTTC. It is translated as CASTRPGQGLTNYGYTF.

Only a few counts were recorded for this clone. This chain joins TRBV30 and TRBJ2-1; D is uncertain. The V and J ends lost 1 base and 0 bases respectively, with 4 bases between them. The CDR3 contains 13 residues. Germline V gene data show CDR1 as GTSNPN and CDR2 as SVGIG (reference sequence). CDR3 coding DNA: TGTGCCTGGAGTGAGAGCTCCTACAATGAGCAGTTCTTC. As protein: CAWSESSYNEQFF.

V is TRBV28 and J is TRBJ1-5; TRBD1 is a possible D gene (5 bases). The V end lost 6 bases, the J end lost 1 base, and 13 bases lay between the germline ends. Germline V gives CDR1 MDHEN, CDR2 SYDVKM. CDR3 length equals 15 residues. Here the CDR3 DNA reads TGTGCCAGCAGAAATCAGGGTAGGAGCAATCAGCCCCAGCATTTT. Translation gives CASRNQGRSNQPQHF. Full variable domain (outside the CDR3, taken from reference TRBV28 and TRBJ1-5): DVKVTQSSRYLVKRTGEKVFLECVQDMDHENMFWYRQDPGLGLRLIYFSYDVKMKEKGDIPEGYSVSREKKERFSLILESASTNQTSMYLCASRNQGRSNQPQHFGDGTRLSIL.

Comments on this clone: The sample has other DNA sequences that encode this CDR3 too. The chain joins TRBV5-1 to TRBJ2-7; 9 bases align to TRBD1. Germline CDR1 is SGHRS and CDR2 is YFSETQ. This CDR3 spans 15 amino acids. Trimming took 0 bases from V and 4 from J; bases not matched to a gene: 5. CDR3 bases: TGCGCCAGCAGCTTGGATGGGACAGGGAAGTACGAGCAGTACTTC. Translated, it gives CASSLDGTGKYEQYF.

V and J are TRBV5-1 and TRBJ1-3; D gene unclear. Trimming shortened V by 4 bases and J by 8 bases, and 13 bases separated the two germline ends. CDR3 length: 13 residues. The germline gives CDR1 SGHRS, CDR2 YFSETQ. Here the CDR3 reads CASSRGEDDTIYF. CDR3 nucleotide sequence: TGCGCCAGCAGCCGAGGAGAGGATGACACCATATATTTT.

This clone was seen a single time. J is TRBJ1-6 and V is TRBV5-6, with D perhaps matching TRBD1 (5 bases). CDR3 length equals 15 residues. Germline CDR1 is SGHDT and CDR2 is YYEEEE. Trimming left V 5 bases short and J 1 base short, with 10 bases between. CDR3 in DNA: TGTGCCAGCAGTCCACGGGGGTCCTATAATTCACCCCTCCACTTT. Translated: CASSPRGSYNSPLHF.

This clone was detected a few times. The chain employs TRBV28 and TRBJ2-1; 9 bases line up with TRBD2. The CDR3 has 15 amino acids. The germline V gene has CDR1 MDHEN and CDR2 SYDVKM. The trim removed 4 bases at V and 7 bases at J, leaving 8 bases unmatched. This chain's CDR3 is CASSSRASGMNEQFF. CDR3 DNA sequence: TGTGCCAGCAGTTCGAGGGCTAGCGGGATGAATGAGCAGTTCTTC.